This entry is about one T cell receptor beta chain. The antigen is undetermined. These data originate in a study of shared clonotypes between healthy human individuals. Points from the study as a whole: Genetic and exposure-history diversity was limited by the small donor number.

The naive CD8 fraction comprised CD45RO-negative cells positively selected for CCR7 and excluded terminally differentiated effector memory CD45RA+ cells. This CDR3 has 15 amino acids. Trimming at V came to 0 bases and at J to 5 bases, leaving 6 bases not matched to a gene. Per germline, CDR1 LGHNA and CDR2 YSLEER. Produced via immunoSEQ multiplex PCR; TCRdb's table is partial and in-frame only. In the table there are about 2 million clones, approximately 94% of which are singletons. This clonotype originated in a man between 18 and 29 years old in good health. J is TRBJ1-2 and V is TRBV4-3, with TRBD1 matching 7 bases. Material for sequencing was naive CD8+ T cells sorted from blood. This CDR3 is CASSQDLEDRYGYTF. CDR3 bases: TGCGCCAGCAGCCAAGATTTGGAGGACAGGTATGGCTACACCTTC.